This TCR beta chain was recorded in a study of memory CD4+ T cells and cytomegalovirus serostatus. Study summary: Donors were healthy Belgian adults, 9 CMV seropositive and approximately 23 seronegative. Whole-study results and caveats: Of 150 to 200 reported CMV TCRbeta sequences, about 67 were found in memory CD4+ repertoires.

Note on this clone: The antigen is undetermined.

TCRdb's table, derived via immunoSEQ multiplex PCR, lists solely in-frame clones and lacks some. This sample has just under 60,000 clones, with roughly 77% found just once. Single viable CD3+CD4+CD8-CD45RO+ cells were sorted as the memory CD4+ T cells. Positive selection with CD4 microbeads enriched total CD4+ T cells. What was sequenced was memory CD4+ T cells from blood. The receptor was isolated from an adult in good health and CMV-seronegative.

The CDR3 loop reads CASSDSSGVYEQYF. The CDR3, as DNA: TGTGCCAGCAGCGACAGCTCAGGGGTGTACGAGCAGTACTTC. V is TRBV7-2 and J is TRBJ2-7; D may be TRBD1 (6 bases). With 5 bases removed from V and 4 bases from J, the gap between germline ends came to 15 bases. Per germline, CDR1 SGHTA and CDR2 FQGNSA. CDR3 length: 14 amino acids.